Below, one T cell receptor beta chain is given with its context. Assay runs were performed at deep level. Sequenced by immunoSEQ multiplex PCR; TCRdb stores in-frame clones only, minus some. The top ten hold around 0.4% of the sample, which has 2 million to 2.5 million clones, approximately 93% seen once. Germline V lookup: CDR1 SQVTM, CDR2 ANQGSEA. The CDR3 has 14 amino acids. Trimming took off 3 bases at V and 2 bases at J, with 14 bases between the two ends. The record originates from a study of shared clonotypes between healthy human individuals. The J gene is TRBJ2-7, the V gene TRBV29-1, with D uncertain. The clonotype originates from a man younger than 35 in good health. Some clones in this sample may be carry-over from other donors' samples. Sequencing input: naive CD4+ T cells from PBMCs. Subset: CD45RA+ positively selected. CDR3 protein: CSVESTARPYEQYF. Here the CDR3 DNA reads TGCAGCGTTGAGTCTACAGCGCGTCCCTACGAGCAGTACTTC.